These 19 T cell receptor beta chains were sequenced from one sample in a study of spatial heterogeneity in lung cancer. The study's findings and limits: The study found that expanded intratumoral alpha and beta TCR counts tracked tumor mutation counts.

Antigen specificity for these receptors is unknown. TCRdb re-called the 5' RACE reads with MiXCR, one entry per CDR3 protein. The sample has fewer than 6,500 distinct CDR3 sequences, just under 8% seen once. The time point: sample taken at primary tumor resection. Sequenced material: lung tumor tissue, taken at surgery. All receptors derive from a female donor with early-stage non-small cell lung cancer.

There are many counts of this clonotype. The J gene is TRBJ1-1, the V gene TRBV5-6, with 9 bases matching TRBD1. Trimming removed 5 bases from V and 2 bases from J; junction bases left unmatched: 7. The CDR3 length is 15 residues. Looked up from germline, CDR1 is SGHDT and CDR2 is YYEEEE. CDR3 bases: TGTGCCAGCAGGATGGACAGGGGCCTAAACACTGAAGCTTTCTTT. Its protein is CASRMDRGLNTEAFF. Using reference TRBV5-6 and TRBJ1-1 for the parts outside the CDR3, the full variable domain is DAGVTQSPTHLIKTRGQQVTLRCSPKSGHDTVSWYQQALGQGPQFIFQYYEEEERQRGNFPDRFSGHQFPNYSSELNVNALLLGDSALYLCASRMDRGLNTEAFFGQGTRLTVV.

This clonotype was counted ten times or more. The chain is built from TRBV5-6 and TRBJ2-7; D unresolved. V shed 0 bases and J shed 0 bases, with 13 bases lying between them. The CDR3 has 16 amino acids. Germline CDR1 and CDR2: SGHDT and YYEEEE. In DNA form, the CDR3 reads TGTGCCAGCAGCTTGGGGGCTAGATTACGCTCCTACGAGCAGTACTTC. Translating gives CASSLGARLRSYEQYF.

V gene TRBV11-2 combines with J gene TRBJ1-3; TRBD1 agrees at 11 bases. The CDR3 loop spans 18 amino acids. Germline CDR1 is SGHAT and CDR2 is FQNNGV. V shed 4 bases and J 3 bases; nucleotides not matched to a gene: 11. The CDR3 coding sequence is TGTGCCAGCAGCTCGGCGGACAGGGGGCGTCTAGGTGGAAACACCATATATTTT. This gives the protein CASSSADRGRLGGNTIYF.

This clonotype is classed as medium-sized. The CDR3 sequence is CSASSTDTQYF. CDR3 in DNA: TGCAGTGCTAGCAGCACAGATACGCAGTATTTT. This chain joins TRBV20-1 and TRBJ2-3; D unclear. Germline assignment: CDR1 DFQATT and CDR2 SNEGSKA (reference sequence). There are 11 residues in the CDR3. V was pared by 3 bases and J by 0 bases, with 1 base between.

This clonotype was observed at least ten times. One end of the junction is discordant with germline, which a read error may explain. V and J are TRBV7-2 and TRBJ2-1; TRBD2 matches at 9 bases. The CDR3 runs 19 residues. The germline CDR1 and CDR2 sequences are SGHTA and FQGNSA. This CDR3 reads CVSSPRGAGLASSYNEQFF. CDR3 nucleotide sequence: TGTGTCAGCAGCCCTAGGGGGGCCGGACTAGCGTCCTCTTACAATGAGCAGTTCTTC.

Ten or more counts support this clonotype. V usage is TRBV7-9 and J usage is TRBJ2-3; D is possibly TRBD1 (6 bases). V was shortened by 4 bases and J by 2 bases, with 10 bases between the two germline ends. CDR3 length equals 14 residues. Germline CDR1 and CDR2: SEHNR and FQNEAQ (reference sequence). Here the CDR3 DNA reads TGTGCCAGCAGCTGGGACACCTCCACAGATACGCAGTATTTT. Amino acids: CASSWDTSTDTQYF.

This clonotype was detected ten times or more. The chain combines TRBV5-1 with TRBJ2-3; D remains unclear. This CDR3 comprises 13 residues. V was clipped by 5 bases and J by 1 base, with 8 bases between them. The germline V gene has CDR1 SGHRS and CDR2 YFSETQ. The CDR3 nucleotides are TGCGCCAGCAGTCCTGATGGCACAGATACGCAGTATTTT. Its translation is CASSPDGTDTQYF.

This clonotype is classed as medium-sized. The chain links TRBV7-2 to TRBJ1-3, with D possibly being TRBD1 (6 bases). The length of the CDR3 is 15 residues. The germline V gene encodes CDR1 SGHTA and CDR2 FQGNSA. The V end was cut by 4 bases, the J end by 2 bases, with 12 bases between. The CDR3 DNA sequence: TGTGCCAGCAGCTCTAGCGGGACACCTGGAAACACCATATATTTT. Translated, it gives CASSSSGTPGNTIYF.

This clonotype was recorded at least ten times. This sequence joins TRBV7-9 and TRBJ2-5; 7 bases match TRBD1. The CDR3 contains 13 residues. Germline V gene data show CDR1 as SEHNR and CDR2 as FQNEAQ (reference sequence). The V and J ends lost 5 bases and 3 bases, in that order; junction bases with no gene match: 3. Written as DNA, the CDR3 is TGTGCCAGCAGCCCCGGACAGGAAGAGACCCAGTACTTC. This gives the protein CASSPGQEETQYF. Based on the CDR3 plus reference TRBV7-9 and TRBJ2-5, the full variable domain is DTGVSQNPRHKITKRGQNVTFRCDPISEHNRLYWYRQTLGQGPEFLTYFQNEAQLEKSRLLSDRFSAERPKGSFSTLEIQRTEQGDSAMYLCASSPGQEETQYFGPGTRLLVL.

The sample holds many counts of this clonotype. The chain carries TRBV2 and TRBJ2-5, with D possibly being TRBD2 (6 bases). The CDR3 contains 17 residues. V was cut by 3 bases and J by 2 bases, with 19 bases left in between. Per the germline V gene, CDR1 is SNHLY and CDR2 is FYNNEI. This CDR3 is CASSESGFGRGQETQYF. CDR3 DNA sequence: TGTGCCAGCAGTGAGTCTGGTTTCGGGAGAGGGCAAGAGACCCAGTACTTC.

Ten or more counts support this clonotype. The V call is TRBV20-1, the J call TRBJ2-1; D uncertain. Trimming took 5 bases from V and 5 from J, leaving 13 bases between them. Germline CDR1 and CDR2: DFQATT and SNEGSKA (reference sequence). The CDR3 runs 13 residues. The CDR3 nucleotides are TGCAGTGCTCTTACGGGCCCTCACAATGAGCAGTTCTTC. Residues: CSALTGPHNEQFF.

This clonotype was picked up many times. The chain couples TRBV30 to TRBJ1-3; TRBD1 agrees at 8 bases. Germline V gene data show CDR1 as GTSNPN and CDR2 as SVGIG (reference sequence). The J segment lost 0 bases and the V segment lost 2 bases, leaving 3 bases of the junction unmatched. CDR3 length: 15 amino acids. The CDR3: CAWSRTGGSGNTIYF. CDR3 DNA sequence: TGTGCCTGGAGTCGCACAGGGGGCTCTGGAAACACCATATATTTT.

This chain joins TRBV2 and TRBJ2-3; tentatively, D is TRBD2 (6 bases). The germline V and J ends were trimmed by 5 bases and 2 bases, with 14 bases remaining between them. The V gene's germline CDR1 is SNHLY and CDR2 FYNNEI. The CDR3 sequence is 15 residues long. CDR3 DNA: TGTGCCAGCAGTTCGCTAGCGTCCAACACAGATACGCAGTATTTT. Its protein is CASSSLASNTDTQYF.

This clonotype is medium-sized by share. The chain recombines TRBV7-2 with TRBJ2-7; 12 nucleotides match TRBD2. CDR3 length equals 14 residues. Trimming took 3 bases from V and 4 from J; bases not matched to a gene: 1. The germline V gene has CDR1 SGHTA and CDR2 FQGNSA. CDR3 region: CASSFGTSGYEQYF. In nucleotides, the CDR3 is TGTGCCAGCAGCTTCGGGACTAGCGGGTACGAGCAGTACTTC.

This clonotype is medium-sized (0.01 to 0.1%). The genes are TRBV28 and TRBJ2-3; D uncertain. This CDR3 has 13 residues. In germline, CDR1 is MDHEN, CDR2 SYDVKM. V shed 5 bases and J shed 7 bases, with 13 bases lying between them. For the CDR3, the DNA is TGTGCCAGCAGTGGAAGAGGACCCAATACGCAGTATTTT. Encoded protein: CASSGRGPNTQYF.

Ten or more counts support this clonotype. The chain employs TRBV20-1 and TRBJ2-1; maybe TRBD2 (7 bases). The germline gives CDR1 DFQATT, CDR2 SNEGSKA (reference sequence). V shed 0 bases and J shed 4 bases, with 16 bases lying between them. The CDR3 runs 16 residues. The CDR3 protein is CSARDWGGSLYNEQFF. The CDR3 nucleotides read TGCAGTGCTAGAGATTGGGGGGGCAGCTTGTACAATGAGCAGTTCTTC.

At least ten counts were recorded for this clonotype. V is TRBV10-3 and J is TRBJ2-5; D ambiguous. The V end lost 4 bases, the J end lost 5 bases, and 8 bases lay between the germline ends. CDR1 and CDR2 from the germline V gene are ENHRY and SYGVKD. The CDR3 sequence is 12 residues long. CDR3 residues: CAISGPGETQYF. CDR3 sequence (DNA): TGTGCCATCAGTGGACCTGGCGAGACCCAGTACTTC.

This clonotype is judged medium-sized. The chain combines TRBV3-1 with TRBJ2-2; D uncertain. V dropped 4 bases and J dropped 5 bases, with 8 bases sitting between them. Germline V gives CDR1 LGHDT, CDR2 YNNKEL (reference sequence). There are 13 residues in the CDR3. The CDR3 protein is CASSLQFTGELFF. The CDR3 region has the DNA TGTGCCAGCAGCCTCCAATTTACCGGGGAGCTGTTTTTT.

This clonotype appeared many times. The chain carries TRBV24-1 and TRBJ2-2; 9 bases align to TRBD1. This CDR3 region has 16 residues. V dropped 3 bases and J dropped 2; count of bases not matched to a gene: 3. Germline CDR1 and CDR2: KGHDR and SFDVKD. DNA for the CDR3: TGTGCCACCAGTGATCCGGGACAGGGAAACACCGGGGAGCTGTTTTTT. Translating gives CATSDPGQGNTGELFF.